One sample yielded the 29 T cell receptor beta chains listed below, sequenced in a study of blood T cell repertoires in COVID-19 (dated by TCRdb to the early 2020s). Libraries were prepared through the immunoSEQ multiplex PCR assay. Entries here come from immuneACCESS through TCRdb and include only in-frame sequences with V and J called. Some clones fail to appear in such tables; in the studies checked, an unresolved V gene covers under half of the shortfall, and the cause of the remainder is unknown. Recorded for this sample are roughly 200,000 clones; around 85% of them occurred a single time. The ten largest account for around a sixth of the sample. Sequenced material: PBMCs or T cells enriched from blood (not recorded which). These receptors were collected from a man between 40 and 49 years old who had recovered from COVID-19.

The chain employs TRBV6-5 and TRBJ1-3; 8 bases line up with TRBD1. Germline assignment: CDR1 MNHEY and CDR2 SVGAGI. The CDR3 covers 14 residues. The junction had 2 bases not matched to a gene; V was cut back by 7 bases and J by 0 bases. Written as DNA, the CDR3 is TGTGCCAGCAACAGGGGGAGCTCTGGAAACACCATATATTTT. It yields the protein CASNRGSSGNTIYF.

The genes are TRBV9 and TRBJ2-7, with 7 bases identical to TRBD1. V dropped 4 bases and J dropped 0; count of bases not matched to a gene: 4. The germline V gene has CDR1 SGDLS and CDR2 YYNGEE. The CDR3 has 14 amino acids. CDR3 nucleotides: TGTGCCAGCAGCCTTGGGACAGTCTCCTACGAGCAGTACTTC. Encoded protein: CASSLGTVSYEQYF.

The rearrangement links TRBV12-5 to TRBJ2-4; a weak D match, TRBD1 (5 bases). Germline loops: CDR1 LGHNT, CDR2 FRNRAP. V lost 1 base, J lost 8 bases, and 15 bases lay in between. The CDR3 extends over 15 amino acids. The CDR3, as DNA: TGTGCTAGTGGTTTGGGGGCAGGGCCTGGGGACATTCAGTACTTC. This sequence encodes CASGLGAGPGDIQYF.

V gene TRBV19 combines with J gene TRBJ1-5; D call uncertain. Germline V lookup: CDR1 LNHDA, CDR2 SQIVND (reference sequence). V lost 3 bases and J 4 bases, leaving 10 bases between the germline ends. This CDR3 has 14 residues. CDR3 coding DNA: TGTGCCAGTAGTATTTCAGGAGGGAATCAGCCCCAGCATTTT. It translates to CASSISGGNQPQHF.

The sample holds one count of this clone. The J gene is TRBJ1-4, the V gene TRBV11-3, with D possibly being TRBD1 (5 bases). With 3 bases removed from V and 3 bases from J, the gap between germline ends came to 14 bases. The CDR3 covers 16 residues. Germline V lookup: CDR1 SGHNT, CDR2 YENEEA. CDR3 sequence reads: CASSFSSAGANEKLFF. In DNA form, the CDR3 reads TGTGCCAGCAGCTTTTCGTCTGCGGGGGCTAATGAAAAACTGTTTTTT.

The gene calls are TRBV6-5 and TRBJ1-2; D unresolved. Germline V gene data show CDR1 as MNHEY and CDR2 as SVGAGI. Trimming stripped 8 bases from V and 0 bases from J, with 10 bases between. CDR3 size: 13 residues. The CDR3 sequence: CASSEVANYGYTF. CDR3 in DNA: TGTGCCAGCTCAGAAGTCGCTAACTATGGCTACACCTTC.

The sample holds one count of this clone. The chain couples TRBV30 to TRBJ2-5, with D tentatively TRBD2 (7 bases). With 3 bases removed from V and 1 base from J, the gap between germline ends came to 9 bases. Germline-derived CDR1 and CDR2 are GTSNPN and SVGIG (reference sequence). The CDR3 contains 13 residues. The CDR3: CAWRGGPQETQYF. CDR3 nucleotide sequence: TGTGCCTGGAGGGGGGGGCCCCAAGAGACCCAGTACTTC. The entire variable domain, with the rest obtained from reference TRBV30 and TRBJ2-5, is as follows: SQTIHQWPATLVQPVGSPLSLECTVEGTSNPNLYWYRQAAGRGLQLLFYSVGIGQISSEVPQNLSASRPQDRQFILSSKKLLLSDSGFYLCAWRGGPQETQYFGPGTRLLVL.

Concerning this clone itself: Since a much larger clone is just one base distant, this may be a read error. Additional DNA sequences in this sample encode the identical CDR3. This chain uses TRBV15 with TRBJ2-7; 10 nucleotides align to TRBD1. The length of the CDR3 is 14 residues. V dropped 5 bases and J dropped 7; count of bases not matched to a gene: 8. Germline assignment: CDR1 LNHNV and CDR2 YYDKDF (reference sequence). CDR3 loop: CATSGTGAEREQYF. CDR3 DNA: TGTGCCACCAGCGGGACAGGGGCCGAAAGGGAGCAGTACTTC.

This clone was observed once. The chain links TRBV7-3 to TRBJ2-5; D is possibly TRBD2 (6 bases). Germline V gives CDR1 SGHTA, CDR2 FQGTGA. The V gene lost 0 bases and the J gene lost 2 bases, with 10 bases spanning the gap. The length of the CDR3 is 15 residues. The CDR3 region has the DNA TGTGCCAGCAGCTTAACGGCGGGGCGGCAAGAGACCCAGTACTTC. It specifies CASSLTAGRQETQYF.

The chain carries TRBV30 and TRBJ1-6; a weak D match, TRBD1 (5 bases). Between the trimmed V and J ends, which lost 8 bases and 7 bases, there was a span of 18 bases. The germline V gene encodes CDR1 GTSNPN and CDR2 SVGIG (reference sequence). This CDR3 region has 14 residues. The DNA for the CDR3 is TGTGCCGGCACCGGGACTTCTCAAAATTCACCCCTCCACTTT. As protein: CAGTGTSQNSPLHF.

V is TRBV2 and J is TRBJ2-7; the D gene is possibly TRBD1 (7 bases). The CDR3 is 16 residues long. V was cut by 6 bases and J by 1 base, with 19 bases left in between. From germline, CDR1 is SNHLY and CDR2 FYNNEI. Here the CDR3 DNA reads TGTGCCAGCAGGGAGACAGGGAGGCTTGGGTCCTACGAGCAGTACTTC. Translated: CASRETGRLGSYEQYF.

The chain joins TRBV7-2 to TRBJ2-5; 13 positions agree with TRBD2. V dropped 5 bases and J dropped 7; count of bases not matched to a gene: 16. The V gene's germline CDR1 is SGHTA and CDR2 FQGNSA. This CDR3 region has 18 residues. The CDR3 protein is CASSLPTRTSGSQWTQYF. The CDR3 coding sequence is TGTGCCAGCAGCCTACCCACCAGGACTAGCGGGAGCCAGTGGACCCAGTACTTC.

This chain connects TRBV6-5 to TRBJ1-1, with 7 nucleotides matching TRBD1. This CDR3 is 13 amino acids long. Germline CDR1 and CDR2: MNHEY and SVGAGI. Losses at the gene ends were 7 bases for V and 4 bases for J; bases not matched to a gene: 6. CDR3 protein: CASTTGVSTEAFF. CDR3 nucleotide sequence: TGTGCCAGCACCACAGGGGTGAGCACTGAAGCTTTCTTT.

This clone was seen just once. The J gene is TRBJ1-5, the V gene TRBV27; 7 bases fit TRBD1. This CDR3 contains 14 residues. After removal of 6 bases from V and 3 bases from J, the junction contained 5 bases not matched to a gene. CDR1 MNHEY and CDR2 SMNVEV come from the germline V gene (reference sequence). The CDR3 sequence: CASSPQGVNQPQHF. CDR3 DNA: TGTGCCAGCAGCCCTCAGGGGGTCAATCAGCCCCAGCATTTT.

This chain connects TRBV7-9 to TRBJ2-1, with TRBD2 matching 9 bases. The length of the CDR3 is 15 residues. V shed 0 bases and J 8 bases; nucleotides not matched to a gene: 5. The germline CDR1 and CDR2 sequences are SEHNR and FQNEAQ (reference sequence). CDR3 in amino acids: CASSLASGSPDEQFF. The CDR3 DNA reads as TGTGCCAGCAGCTTAGCTAGCGGGAGTCCCGATGAGCAGTTCTTC.

This chain uses TRBV19 with TRBJ2-7; D possibly corresponds to TRBD1 (6 bases). There are 15 residues in the CDR3. The germline V gene has CDR1 LNHDA and CDR2 SQIVND (reference sequence). Trimming left V 0 bases short and J 5 bases short, with 14 bases between. CDR3: CASSIDSSRQDEQYF. The CDR3 DNA reads as TGTGCCAGTAGTATAGACTCCTCCAGACAGGACGAGCAGTACTTC.

V and J are TRBV5-1 and TRBJ2-3; a weak D match, TRBD2 (5 bases). Trimming took 0 bases from V and 3 from J, leaving 14 bases between them. Germline CDR1 reads SGHRS; CDR2 reads YFSETQ. This CDR3 contains 16 residues. This CDR3 is CASSLDRYEGTDTQYF. CDR3 DNA: TGCGCCAGCAGCTTGGATCGGTATGAGGGAACAGATACGCAGTATTTT.

The chain joins TRBV4-2 to TRBJ1-1; D is undetermined. Trimming pared 4 bases from V and 0 bases from J, leaving 12 bases between. This CDR3 comprises 15 residues. Germline V CDR1 and CDR2: LGHNA, YNFKEQ. DNA of the CDR3: TGTGCCAGCAGCCCGCAAGAGAGTCTGAACACTGAAGCTTTCTTT. Translation: CASSPQESLNTEAFF.

This chain uses TRBV12-3 or TRBV12-4 with TRBJ2-7, with D possibly TRBD2 on 5 matching bases. The V end lost 4 bases, the J end lost 6 bases, and 10 bases lay between the germline ends. The CDR3 contains 12 residues. CDR3 sequence reads: CASSWTRGEQYF. DNA for the CDR3: TGTGCCAGCAGTTGGACCCGGGGCGAGCAGTACTTC.

The genes are TRBV29-1 and TRBJ2-7; D gene uncertain. This CDR3 region has 13 residues. The V end lost 6 bases, the J end lost 5 bases, and 17 bases lay between the germline ends. CDR1 and CDR2 (germline): SQVTM, ANQGSEA. The CDR3: CSVSSSGAHEQYF. Here the CDR3 DNA reads TGCAGCGTCTCCTCTAGTGGCGCCCACGAGCAGTACTTC.

The CDR3 is CASSLAGSSYEQYF. The CDR3 DNA reads TGCGCCAGCAGCTTGGCTGGCAGCTCCTACGAGCAGTACTTC. J is TRBJ2-7 and V is TRBV5-1; D gene uncertain. V was pared by 0 bases and J by 0 bases, with 7 bases between. Germline assignment: CDR1 SGHRS and CDR2 YFSETQ. The CDR3 runs to 14 residues. Looking up the rest from reference TRBV5-1 and TRBJ2-7 gives the full variable domain: KAGVTQTPRYLIKTRGQQVTLSCSPISGHRSVSWYQQTPGQGLQFLFEYFSETQRNKGNFPGRFSGRQFSNSRSEMNVSTLELGDSALYLCASSLAGSSYEQYFGPGTRLTVT.

The chain joins TRBV20-1 to TRBJ2-7, with 8 bases matching TRBD1. Germline V gene sequence: CDR1 DFQATT, CDR2 SNEGSKA (reference sequence). The CDR3 is 15 amino acids. Trimming took 3 bases from V and 4 from J; bases not matched to a gene: 11. The CDR3 DNA sequence: TGCAGTGCTAGTTTTGCCGACAGGGGACTTTACGAGCAGTACTTC. Protein product: CSASFADRGLYEQYF.

This clone was seen only a few times. CDR3 loop: CASSLRDTGELFF. CDR3 DNA: TGTGCCAGCTCACTGAGAGATACCGGGGAGCTGTTTTTT. This chain joins TRBV18 and TRBJ2-2; D gene uncertain. This CDR3 is 13 amino acids long. Germline V gene sequence: CDR1 KGHSH, CDR2 LQKENI. The V gene lost 4 bases and the J gene lost 5 bases, with 8 bases spanning the gap.

The gene calls are TRBV7-2 and TRBJ2-1; weak D call: TRBD1 (6 bases). Germline V lookup: CDR1 SGHTA, CDR2 FQGNSA. The CDR3 totals 16 residues. The V and J ends lost 3 bases and 5 bases respectively, with 17 bases between them. The CDR3 is CASSFGGTPPNNEQFF. DNA of the CDR3: TGTGCCAGCAGCTTCGGTGGGACACCGCCAAACAATGAGCAGTTCTTC.

This CDR3 is CASSPVSSNLPTYEQYF. The CDR3, as DNA: TGTGCCAGCAGCCCCGTCTCCTCGAACCTACCAACTTACGAGCAGTACTTC. The rearrangement uses TRBV7-9 and TRBJ2-7; D is ambiguous. There are 17 residues in the CDR3. Germline CDR1 and CDR2: SEHNR and FQNEAQ (reference sequence). The ends were cut back, 5 bases at V and 4 bases at J, with 24 bases in the middle.

The V call is TRBV25-1, the J call TRBJ1-3; no definite D call. The CDR3 loop spans 16 amino acids. Germline V gene data show CDR1 as MGHDK and CDR2 as SYGVNS. Trimming took 4 bases from V and 0 from J, leaving 13 bases between them. The CDR3 protein is CASSATMRISGNTIYF. The DNA of the CDR3 is TGTGCCAGCAGTGCAACTATGAGAATCTCTGGAAACACCATATATTTT.

The genes are TRBV5-1 and TRBJ1-5, with 9 bases lining up with TRBD1. The CDR3 sequence is 15 residues long. CDR1 is SGHRS, CDR2 YFSETQ, per germline. The junction had 4 bases not matched to a gene; V was cut back by 2 bases and J by 4 bases. The CDR3: CASSLQGAKNQPQHF. CDR3 sequence (DNA): TGCGCCAGCAGCTTACAGGGGGCGAAGAATCAGCCCCAGCATTTT. Complete variable domain (other parts from reference TRBV5-1 and TRBJ1-5): KAGVTQTPRYLIKTRGQQVTLSCSPISGHRSVSWYQQTPGQGLQFLFEYFSETQRNKGNFPGRFSGRQFSNSRSEMNVSTLELGDSALYLCASSLQGAKNQPQHFGDGTRLSIL.

The chain couples TRBV29-1 to TRBJ2-5, with D perhaps matching TRBD2 (6 bases). The CDR3 length is 18 residues. V was pared by 3 bases and J by 5 bases, with 28 bases between. Germline CDR1 reads SQVTM; CDR2 reads ANQGSEA. CDR3 amino acids: CSVDGLYSVDGSVETQYF. CDR3 nucleotides: TGCAGCGTTGATGGGTTATATAGCGTTGACGGGAGCGTCGAGACCCAGTACTTC. The full variable domain, completed using reference TRBV29-1 and TRBJ2-5, is SAVISQKPSRDICQRGTSLTIQCQVDSQVTMMFWYRQQPGQSLTLIATANQGSEATYESGFVIDKFPISRPNLTFSTLTVSNMSPEDSSIYLCSVDGLYSVDGSVETQYFGPGTRLLVL.

This chain links TRBV7-8 with TRBJ1-6; TRBD1 matches 7 bases. The CDR3 length is 18 residues. CDR1 is SGHVS and CDR2 is FQNEAQ in the germline V gene. The V segment lost 3 bases and the J segment 1 base; nucleotides outside the gene matches: 9. The CDR3 DNA reads as TGTGCCAGCAGCTTTTACGGGGCAGGGGGATCCTATAATTCACCCCTCCACTTT. Protein: CASSFYGAGGSYNSPLHF.